These T cell receptor beta chains were read from a single sample in a study of blood T cell repertoires in COVID-19. The assay was immunoSEQ multiplex PCR, and TCRdb's table has in-frame clones only and misses some. The sample shows roughly 100,000 clones, roughly 80% of them seen only once. Material: peripheral blood. The source is a man between 60 and 75 years old with active or convalescent COVID-19. Each CDR3 is given with its conserved first and last residue. Each record gives: V gene, J gene, CDR3 length, D gene, clone size, CDR3 DNA, CDR3 protein. The D gene is left open where the match is weak. The listing skips clone size in some rows; elsewhere it reads once, few, many or a size class.

TRBV19	TRBJ2-1	13	TRBD1	NA	TGTGCCAGTAGTATAGAAGGGACAGTCGAGCAGTTCTTC	CASSIEGTVEQFF
TRBV5-8	TRBJ2-4	15	NA	NA	TGTGCCAGCAGCTCCCGACAGATTTGGGGAAACATTCAGTACTTC	CASSSRQIWGNIQYF
TRBV23-1	TRBJ1-5	14	NA	NA	TGCGCCAGCAGTCCACAGGGAGTTGGGCAGCCCCAGCATTTT	CASSPQGVGQPQHF
TRBV5-5	TRBJ1-2	15	TRBD1	NA	TGTGCCAGCAGCCCCGGGACAGGGGGCAGGGGTGGCTACACCTTC	CASSPGTGGRGGYTF
TRBV28	TRBJ1-2	12	NA	once	TGTGCCGCGAAGCAGCAACTAGATGGCTACACCTTC	CAAKQQLDGYTF
TRBV5-4	TRBJ1-1	14	NA	NA	TGTGCCAGCAGCCTCACAGGAGTTAACACTGAAGCTTTCTTT	CASSLTGVNTEAFF
TRBV24-1	TRBJ1-2	13	TRBD1	NA	TGTGCCACCAGTGAACTCACAGGGGAAGGCTACACCTTC	CATSELTGEGYTF
TRBV25-1	TRBJ2-1	14	NA	NA	TGTGCCAGCAGTACTTATGGGTCCAGGACAGAGCAGTTCTTC	CASSTYGSRTEQFF
TRBV6-5	TRBJ2-3	15	TRBD2	few	TGTGCCAGCAGTTACGCCGGGACTAGCGCAGATACGCAGTATTTT	CASSYAGTSADTQYF
TRBV2	TRBJ2-6	15	NA	NA	TGTGCCAGCAGCGAGTCGGGTGGTGGGGCCAACGTCCTGACTTTC	CASSESGGGANVLTF
TRBV18	TRBJ1-4	17	TRBD1	NA	TGTGCCAGCTCACCAATCAGCAGGGGGCAAACTAATGAAAAACTGTTTTTT	CASSPISRGQTNEKLFF
TRBV19	TRBJ2-5	15	NA	NA	TGTGCCAGTACCCCGGGGGGCGTCTACCAAGAGACCCAGTACTTC	CASTPGGVYQETQYF
TRBV10-3	TRBJ1-2	13	NA	NA	TGTGCCATCAGTGGGGAGAGGAAGGATGGCTACACCTTC	CAISGERKDGYTF
TRBV28	TRBJ1-2	15	TRBD1	NA	TGTGCCAGCAGTTTATGGACAGGGGCTGGCTATGGCTACACCTTC	CASSLWTGAGYGYTF
TRBV12-3/TRBV12-4	TRBJ1-1	13	NA	NA	TGTGCCAGCAGTTACCCCGAGAGGGTCACGGCTTTCTTT	CASSYPERVTAFF
TRBV14	TRBJ1-2	12	TRBD1	NA	TGTGCCAGCGGGGGACAGGGCGGCGGCTACACCTTC	CASGGQGGGYTF
TRBV12-3/TRBV12-4	TRBJ1-1	11	NA	NA	TGTGCCAGCAGTTCCGGTTTCCAAGCTTTCTTT	CASSSGFQAFF
TRBV21-1	TRBJ2-1	14	NA	NA	TGTGCCAGCAGCACAGGACAGGGGGTGTCGATGGCGTTCTTC	CASSTGQGVSMAFF
TRBV28	TRBJ2-1	16	TRBD2	few	TGTGCCAGCAGCCCCGGGGGAGGGAGGGTAGGCAATGAGCAGTTCTTC	CASSPGGGRVGNEQFF
TRBV2	TRBJ2-1	17	TRBD2	NA	TGTGCCAGCGGCCTGGAGGGCAGAGTAGCGGGGGACAATGAGCAGTTCTTC	CASGLEGRVAGDNEQFF
TRBV25-1	TRBJ1-1	12	NA	NA	TGTGCCAGCAGATCCTCGAGGGTTGAAGCTTTCTTT	CASRSSRVEAFF
TRBV5-1	TRBJ1-2	14	NA	few	TGCGCCAGCAGCTTGGATCCCGTCGGCGGTGGCTACACCTTC	CASSLDPVGGGYTF
TRBV29-1	TRBJ1-2	12	TRBD1	NA	TGCAGCGTTGGTAAGGGGGCATATGGCTACACCTTC	CSVGKGAYGYTF
TRBV2	TRBJ2-2	17	TRBD2	NA	TGTGCCAGCAGGGAAGAACTAGCGGGAGCCCCCACCGGGGAGCTGTTTTTT	CASREELAGAPTGELFF
TRBV5-1	TRBJ2-5	13	NA	few	TGCGCCAGCTCCTCCGACTTACAAGAGACCCAGTACTTC	CASSSDLQETQYF
TRBV19	TRBJ2-1	14	TRBD2	NA	TGTGCCAGTATCTCTGCGGGAGAACGCAATGAGCAGTTCTTC	CASISAGERNEQFF
TRBV11-2	TRBJ2-1	14	NA	NA	TGTGCCAGCAGCCCCACTGGCTCCTACAATGAGCAGTTCTTC	CASSPTGSYNEQFF
TRBV21-1	TRBJ2-7	21	NA	NA	TGTGCCAGCAGCAAAGGTCACTTGCCCCTTACTAGCGGGTGTACCGCTAGGGAGCAGTACTTC	CASSKGHLPLTSGCTAREQYF
TRBV7-9	TRBJ2-2	15	TRBD1	NA	TGTGCCAGCAGCCCACGCGGACAGGGAACCGGGGAGCTGTTTTTT	CASSPRGQGTGELFF
TRBV5-8	TRBJ2-2	13	NA	NA	TGTGCCAGCAGCTTCGAGCCCCTTGGGGAGCTGTTTTTT	CASSFEPLGELFF
TRBV11-2	TRBJ2-3	15	NA	NA	TGTGCCAGCAGCCCGACTTTCTCTAGCACAGATACGCAGTATTTT	CASSPTFSSTDTQYF
TRBV7-3	TRBJ2-5	13	NA	NA	TGTGCCAGCAGCCGGACTATCCAAGAGACCCAGTACTTC	CASSRTIQETQYF
TRBV28	TRBJ2-5	16	TRBD1	NA	TGTGCCAGCAGCGCGATAGGGACAGGCAAACAAGAGACCCAGTACTTC	CASSAIGTGKQETQYF
TRBV11-2	TRBJ2-3	15	TRBD2	few	TGTGCCAGCAGCAGAAGGACTAGCGGGAAAGATACGCAGTATTTT	CASSRRTSGKDTQYF
TRBV4-3	TRBJ1-2	14	NA	NA	TGCGCCAGCAGCCAAGATCTAGGCCGACGGGGCTACACCTTC	CASSQDLGRRGYTF
TRBV6-5	TRBJ1-2	13	NA	NA	TGTGCCAGCAGGAGGACAGACGGCTATGGCTACACCTTC	CASRRTDGYGYTF
TRBV30	TRBJ2-2	15	TRBD2	NA	TGTGCCTGGAGTCCCGGGACTAGCGGTCCCGGGGAGCTGTTTTTT	CAWSPGTSGPGELFF
TRBV30	TRBJ1-2	14	NA	NA	TGTGCCTGGAGTGAGACAGGATCCTTCTTGCGGTACACCTTC	CAWSETGSFLRYTF
TRBV5-5	TRBJ1-6	14	NA	once	TGTGCCAGCAGCTTGACAGGCCGCAATTCACCCCTCCACTTT	CASSLTGRNSPLHF
TRBV5-1	TRBJ1-2	14	NA	NA	TGCGCCAGCAGCTTGTCGACAGGTGTTAGAGGCTACACCTTC	CASSLSTGVRGYTF
TRBV7-8	TRBJ1-3	16	TRBD1	many	TGTGCCAGCAGCTTAGCTGGGACAGGGTTAGGAAACACCATATATTTT	CASSLAGTGLGNTIYF
TRBV14	TRBJ2-7	15	TRBD1	NA	TGTGCCAGCAGCCAAGATCGGCGACAGGGTTACGAGCAGTACTTC	CASSQDRRQGYEQYF
TRBV13	TRBJ2-2	13	TRBD1	NA	TGTGCCAGCAGCCGCGACAGGGTCGGGGAGCTGTTTTTT	CASSRDRVGELFF
TRBV11-2	TRBJ2-7	17	TRBD2	few	TGTGCCAGCAGCTTAGTCCAGACTAGCGGGGTTGCCTACGAGCAGTACTTC	CASSLVQTSGVAYEQYF
TRBV2	TRBJ2-3	15	TRBD2	NA	TGTGCCAGCATCGGCGGGAGGTCCCTTTTGGATACGCAGTATTTT	CASIGGRSLLDTQYF
TRBV2	TRBJ1-4	11	NA	few	TGTGCCAGCAGTTCGGGGGGCAGACTGTTTTTT	CASSSGGRLFF
TRBV5-1	TRBJ1-1	14	NA	few	TGCGCCAGCAGCTACTCCGGGACACCCACTGAAGCTTTCTTT	CASSYSGTPTEAFF
TRBV5-6	TRBJ2-1	13	TRBD1	NA	TGTGCCAGCAGCACGGGGACAGCCAATGAGCAGTTCTTC	CASSTGTANEQFF